The 17 T cell receptor beta chains reported below all come from one sample, sequenced in a study of technical replicates of blood from a few donors. Using immunoSEQ multiplex PCR, the repertoire was profiled, and TCRdb retains in-frame clones only, with some absent. The sample lists 79,000 or so clones; approximately 91% were seen once. The sequencing sample was made of T cells isolated from PBMCs. The receptors stem from a human donor in good health.

This clone was observed a few times. The rearrangement joins TRBV5-4 to TRBJ2-7; D remains unclear. Germline CDR1 is SGHNT and CDR2 is YYREEE (reference sequence). The CDR3 is 11 amino acids. V was clipped by 7 bases and J by 0 bases, with 5 bases between them. The CDR3 DNA reads as TGTGCCAGCGGCAACTCCTACGAGCAGTACTTC. Protein sequence: CASGNSYEQYF.

The chain links TRBV28 to TRBJ1-5, with 8 positions matching TRBD1. Germline loops: CDR1 MDHEN, CDR2 SYDVKM. The CDR3 totals 15 residues. Losses at the gene ends were 5 bases for V and 2 bases for J; bases not matched to a gene: 5. The CDR3 nucleotides are TGTGCCAGCAGTATACAGGGGGAGGGCAATCAGCCCCAGCATTTT. Its protein product is CASSIQGEGNQPQHF.

The chain couples TRBV6-1 to TRBJ2-1; the D is unclear. The CDR3 covers 14 residues. V was cut by 7 bases and J by 0 bases, with 10 bases left in between. Looked up from germline, CDR1 is MNHNS and CDR2 is SASEGT. DNA for the CDR3: TGTGCCAGCACGACTTCCAGCTCCTACAATGAGCAGTTCTTC. This translates into CASTTSSSYNEQFF.

This clone was counted between two and nine times. The CDR3 reads CASSLSRTGEGYTF. CDR3 sequence (DNA): TGTGCCAGCAGCTTATCTAGGACAGGAGAAGGCTACACCTTC. The chain links TRBV11-1 to TRBJ1-2; 7 nucleotides agree with TRBD1. Germline CDR1 and CDR2: SGHAT and FQDESV (reference sequence). The CDR3 spans 14 residues. V lost 2 bases, J lost 8 bases, and 8 bases stayed unmatched.

This clone was observed a handful of times. The chain links TRBV25-1 to TRBJ2-2; D is ambiguous. CDR3 length equals 11 residues. The germline V and J ends were trimmed by 8 bases and 5 bases, with 6 bases remaining between them. Per germline, CDR1 MGHDK and CDR2 SYGVNS. As DNA, the CDR3 is TGTGCCAGCCAGACTACCGGGGAGCTGTTTTTT. It codes for CASQTTGELFF.

This chain links TRBV5-1 with TRBJ1-2; D may be TRBD1 (5 bases). This CDR3 has 13 residues. V shed 2 bases and J shed 6 bases, with 11 bases lying between them. Per the germline V gene, CDR1 is SGHRS and CDR2 is YFSETQ. CDR3 sequence (DNA): TGCGCCAGCAGCTTTTCGGGGGATCATGGCTACACCTTC. Residues: CASSFSGDHGYTF.

The rearrangement links TRBV29-1 to TRBJ2-7; TRBD2 aligns across 7 bases. Germline V CDR1 and CDR2: SQVTM, ANQGSEA. The CDR3 runs 14 residues. The V gene end was trimmed by 5 bases and the J gene end by 2 bases; junction bases not matched to a gene: 9. CDR3 in amino acids: CSVRGDGVAYEQYF. CDR3 bases: TGCAGCGTTCGGGGGGACGGGGTGGCCTACGAGCAGTACTTC.

The rearrangement links TRBV27 to TRBJ1-5; TRBD1 aligns across 7 bases. This CDR3 is built from 13 residues. With 5 bases clipped from V and 6 bases from J, the junction kept 4 bases outside the gene matches. Germline assignment: CDR1 MNHEY and CDR2 SMNVEV (reference sequence). The CDR3 is CASSRQGFQPQHF. CDR3 DNA sequence: TGTGCCAGCAGTCGACAGGGTTTTCAGCCCCAGCATTTT.

The chain joins TRBV27 to TRBJ1-2; TRBD1 matches 8 bases. CDR1 and CDR2 (germline): MNHEY, SMNVEV (reference sequence). The V gene end was trimmed by 4 bases and the J gene end by 8 bases; junction bases not matched to a gene: 6. This CDR3 is built from 13 residues. The CDR3 protein is CASSWTGLRGYTF. CDR3 nucleotide sequence: TGTGCCAGCAGTTGGACAGGGCTGCGAGGCTACACCTTC.

The table lists this clone with a count of one. CDR3 sequence reads: CAWSDRVGNTIYF. The CDR3 region has the DNA TGTGCCTGGAGTGACAGAGTCGGAAACACCATATATTTT. The chain uses TRBV30 and TRBJ1-3; D unresolved. Trimming removed 1 base from V and 4 bases from J, with 8 bases in between. The CDR3 is 13 residues long. Germline V gene sequence: CDR1 GTSNPN, CDR2 SVGIG (reference sequence).

This clone was found once. The V gene is TRBV30, the J gene TRBJ2-2, with 7 bases matching TRBD1. The CDR3 loop spans 14 amino acids. Germline V gene sequence: CDR1 GTSNPN, CDR2 SVGIG (reference sequence). Trimming took 4 bases from V and 2 from J; bases not matched to a gene: 4. The CDR3 loop reads CAWTQGINTGELFF. The DNA for the CDR3 is TGTGCCTGGACACAGGGGATTAACACCGGGGAGCTGTTTTTT.

V is TRBV14 and J is TRBJ1-2; TRBD1 might be the D (6 bases). CDR3 length: 14 residues. Germline V lookup: CDR1 SGHDN, CDR2 FVKESK. V lost 3 bases, J lost 4 bases, and 12 bases lay in between. The CDR3 nucleotides are TGTGCCAGCAGCCAGAGGACAGTCCCCTATGGCTACACCTTC. Translation: CASSQRTVPYGYTF. The whole variable domain, remainder taken from reference TRBV14 and TRBJ1-2, is EAGVTQFPSHSVIEKGQTVTLRCDPISGHDNLYWYRRVMGKEIKFLLHFVKESKQDESGMPNNRFLAERTGGTYSTLKVQPAELEDSGVYFCASSQRTVPYGYTFGSGTRLTVV.

The chain employs TRBV28 and TRBJ2-7; 9 positions agree with TRBD1. J was trimmed by 6 bases and V by 3 bases; bases with no gene match: 6. CDR1 is MDHEN and CDR2 is SYDVKM in the germline V gene. The CDR3 runs 14 residues. CDR3 nucleotide sequence: TGTGCCAGCAGTTTGTCCGGGACAGGGCGCGAGCAGTACTTC. Translated: CASSLSGTGREQYF.

The chain recombines TRBV5-1 with TRBJ2-3; the D gene is possibly TRBD2 (6 bases). V was clipped by 3 bases and J by 0 bases, with 17 bases between them. The CDR3 runs 17 residues. The V gene's germline CDR1 is SGHRS and CDR2 YFSETQ. The CDR3 protein is CASSSRGGASSTDTQYF. The CDR3 DNA sequence: TGCGCCAGCAGCTCTCGAGGCGGGGCGTCTAGCACAGATACGCAGTATTTT.

The rearrangement links TRBV4-1 to TRBJ2-1; 9 positions match TRBD1. Unmatched junction bases numbered 9, after V lost 2 bases and J lost 4 bases. Germline values: CDR1 MGHRA, CDR2 YSYEKL. The CDR3 consists of 17 residues. CDR3 in DNA: TGCGCCAGCAGCCAATACCTGGGACAGGGCCGATACAATGAGCAGTTCTTC. Protein product: CASSQYLGQGRYNEQFF.

This clone was observed once. The chain joins TRBV9 to TRBJ1-1, with D perhaps matching TRBD1 (6 bases). Trimming stripped 0 bases from V and 11 bases from J, with 11 bases between. Germline-derived CDR1 and CDR2 are SGDLS and YYNGEE. This CDR3 contains 12 residues. CDR3 in DNA: TGTGCCAGCAGCGTAGAGAAGGGGGGGGCTTTCTTT. Protein sequence: CASSVEKGGAFF.

The V gene is TRBV7-2, the J gene TRBJ2-1, with D tentatively TRBD2 (5 bases). This CDR3 has 14 amino acids. Germline lookup yields CDR1 SGHTA and CDR2 FQGNSA. Trimming pared 2 bases from V and 9 bases from J, leaving 14 bases between. The CDR3 nucleotides read TGTGCCAGCAGCTTATTGGGGAGAGAGGGTGAGCAGTTCTTC. It specifies CASSLLGREGEQFF. The whole variable domain, remainder taken from reference TRBV7-2 and TRBJ2-1, is GAGVSQSPSNKVTEKGKDVELRCDPISGHTALYWYRQSLGQGLEFLIYFQGNSAPDKSGLPSDRFSAERTGGSVSTLTIQRTQQEDSAVYLCASSLLGREGEQFFGPGTRLTVL.